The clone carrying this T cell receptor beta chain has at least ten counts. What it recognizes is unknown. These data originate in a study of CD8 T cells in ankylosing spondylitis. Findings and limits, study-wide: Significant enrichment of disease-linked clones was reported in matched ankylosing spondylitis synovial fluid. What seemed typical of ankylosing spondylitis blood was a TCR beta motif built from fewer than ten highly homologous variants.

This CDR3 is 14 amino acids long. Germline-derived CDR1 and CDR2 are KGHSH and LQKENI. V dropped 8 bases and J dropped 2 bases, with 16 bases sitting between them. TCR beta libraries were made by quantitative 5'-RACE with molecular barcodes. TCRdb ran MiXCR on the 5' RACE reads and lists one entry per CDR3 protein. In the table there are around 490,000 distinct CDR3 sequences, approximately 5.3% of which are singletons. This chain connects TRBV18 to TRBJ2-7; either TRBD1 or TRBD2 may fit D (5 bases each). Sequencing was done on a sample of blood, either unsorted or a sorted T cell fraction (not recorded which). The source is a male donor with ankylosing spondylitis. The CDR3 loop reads CASTPRDQTYEQYF. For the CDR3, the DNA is TGTGCCAGCACGCCTCGGGACCAAACCTACGAGCAGTACTTC.